Following are 16 T cell receptor beta chains from one sample sequenced in a study of blood T cells in healthy people across ages. Then a second PCR, running about 7 to 11 cycles, was carried out with a sample-barcoded 5' primer and a J-beta primer mix. TCRdb reprocessed the 5' RACE reads via MiXCR and lists one record per CDR3 protein. The data show 650,000 to 800,000 distinct CDR3 sequences, approximately 44% seen once. The sequencing sample was made of blood. These receptors all stem from a man aged 55 to 70 in good health.

This clonotype has just a few counts. The V gene is TRBV5-1, the J gene TRBJ1-2; D might be TRBD1 (6 bases). The CDR3 extends over 11 amino acids. The V end was cut by 6 bases, the J end by 6 bases, with 9 bases between. Germline V CDR1 and CDR2: SGHRS, YFSETQ. CDR3 protein: CASTQGNGYTF. CDR3 sequence (DNA): TGCGCCAGCACCCAGGGGAATGGCTACACCTTC. Based on the CDR3 plus reference TRBV5-1 and TRBJ1-2, the full variable domain is KAGVTQTPRYLIKTRGQQVTLSCSPISGHRSVSWYQQTPGQGLQFLFEYFSETQRNKGNFPGRFSGRQFSNSRSEMNVSTLELGDSALYLCASTQGNGYTFGSGTRLTVV.

This clonotype was observed a few times. V usage is TRBV9 and J usage is TRBJ2-5; D perhaps matches TRBD1 (6 bases). Germline CDR1 reads SGDLS; CDR2 reads YYNGEE. This CDR3 contains 13 residues. V was shortened by 4 bases and J by 4 bases, with 11 bases between the two germline ends. CDR3 sequence reads: CASSPGVPETQYF. The CDR3 bases are TGTGCCAGCAGCCCAGGGGTCCCAGAGACCCAGTACTTC.

The chain is built from TRBV12-3 or TRBV12-4 and TRBJ1-1; 9 nucleotides match TRBD1. The CDR3 consists of 14 residues. J lost 6 bases, V lost 6 bases, and 8 bases had no gene match. CDR3 sequence: CASRPGQGVSEAFF. The CDR3 bases are TGTGCCAGCAGACCGGGACAGGGAGTCTCTGAAGCTTTCTTT.

The chain couples TRBV7-9 to TRBJ2-2, with D perhaps assigned TRBD1 or TRBD2 (5 bases each). CDR1 and CDR2 from the germline V gene are SEHNR and FQNEAQ (reference sequence). V lost 4 bases, J lost 1 base, and 13 bases lay in between. The CDR3 extends over 16 amino acids. The CDR3 region is CASSSLGTLNTGELFF. The CDR3, as DNA: TGTGCCAGCAGCTCACTGGGGACCTTGAACACCGGGGAGCTGTTTTTT.

This chain uses TRBV20-1 with TRBJ1-1, with D unresolved. The V end was cut by 0 bases, the J end by 8 bases, with 4 bases between. Germline assignment: CDR1 DFQATT and CDR2 SNEGSKA (reference sequence). The CDR3 covers 10 residues. The CDR3 protein is CSAREREAFF. CDR3 sequence (DNA): TGCAGTGCTAGAGAGAGAGAAGCTTTCTTT.

The chain has TRBV18 and TRBJ1-5; 9 bases are a match to TRBD1. Germline V CDR1 and CDR2: KGHSH, LQKENI. Trimming removed 2 bases from V and 6 bases from J; junction bases left unmatched: 5. CDR3 size: 15 residues. The CDR3 loop reads CASSPTGGQAQPQHF. CDR3 DNA sequence: TGTGCCAGCTCACCAACAGGGGGCCAGGCTCAGCCCCAGCATTTT.

This clonotype was counted many times. This rearrangement joins TRBV12-3 or TRBV12-4 to TRBJ2-5, with 9 bases lining up with TRBD2. After removal of 5 bases from V and 4 bases from J, the junction contained 17 bases not matched to a gene. CDR3 length: 18 amino acids. The CDR3 protein is CASSPYRAGGRVGETQYF. CDR3 nucleotide sequence: TGTGCCAGCAGTCCCTACCGCGCGGGAGGGCGAGTCGGAGAGACCCAGTACTTC.

A remark on this clonotype: This sequence may be a read error, since a much larger clone differs from it by one base. The V and J genes are TRBV6-1 and TRBJ1-2; 9 positions agree with TRBD1. Per the germline V gene, CDR1 is MNHNS and CDR2 is SASEGT. The length of the CDR3 is 16 residues. The CDR3 coding sequence is TGTGCCAGCAGGATGGATTACAGGGGGCTGAGCTATGGCTTCACCTTC. Its translation: CASRMDYRGLSYGFTF.

The V call is TRBV11-3, the J call TRBJ2-7, with 7 bases identical to TRBD1. CDR1 and CDR2 from the germline V gene are SGHNT and YENEEA. Trimming took 4 bases from V and 3 from J; bases not matched to a gene: 9. This CDR3 region has 15 residues. The CDR3 nucleotides are TGTGCCAGCAGCTCTTCGGGACAGCCTCTCTACGAGCAGTACTTC. Translation gives CASSSSGQPLYEQYF.

This clonotype was found a few times. This sequence joins TRBV7-2 and TRBJ2-7, with D unresolved. Germline V lookup: CDR1 SGHTA, CDR2 FQGNSA. This CDR3 spans 11 amino acids. V lost 1 base and J 8 bases, leaving 6 bases between the germline ends. CDR3 sequence: CASSLGAQQYF. The CDR3 bases are TGTGCCAGCAGCTTAGGAGCCCAGCAGTACTTC.

The chain recombines TRBV5-1 with TRBJ2-1; D unclear. The CDR3 totals 15 residues. Germline V CDR1 and CDR2: SGHRS, YFSETQ. The V and J ends lost 7 bases and 5 bases respectively, with 19 bases between them. Written as DNA, the CDR3 is TGCGCCAGCTCCCAGACGGTACCCCTGGACAATGAGCAGTTCTTC. Translated, it gives CASSQTVPLDNEQFF.

This chain joins TRBV20-1 and TRBJ2-5, with 11 bases identical to TRBD2. The CDR3 extends over 15 amino acids. Germline V CDR1 and CDR2: DFQATT, SNEGSKA (reference sequence). The V gene end was trimmed by 4 bases and the J gene end by 11 bases; junction bases not matched to a gene: 15. This CDR3 reads CSAMASGGTDNEQYF. CDR3 DNA sequence: TGCAGTGCTATGGCTAGCGGGGGGACGGACAATGAGCAGTACTTC.

The chain couples TRBV7-2 to TRBJ2-4; possibly TRBD2 for D (6 bases). The J call may be faulty, since TRBJ2-7 better matches the DNA end. The CDR3 sequence is 13 residues long. Germline V lookup: CDR1 SGHTA, CDR2 FQGNSA. The CDR3: CASSVGLYHEQYF. The CDR3 DNA reads TGTGCCAGCAGCGTGGGACTTTACCACGAGCAGTACTTC.

The chain uses TRBV28 and TRBJ1-1; D unclear. Looked up from germline, CDR1 is MDHEN and CDR2 is SYDVKM. With 8 bases removed from V and 5 bases from J, the gap between germline ends came to 9 bases. CDR3 length: 11 residues. Here the CDR3 DNA reads TGTGCCAGCGGCCTGAGTACTGAAGCTTTCTTT. It translates to CASGLSTEAFF.

This clonotype was observed a handful of times. The chain recombines TRBV20-1 with TRBJ2-5; 9 nucleotides align to TRBD2. CDR3 length equals 17 residues. V shed 0 bases and J 2 bases; nucleotides not matched to a gene: 10. Germline CDR1 and CDR2: DFQATT and SNEGSKA (reference sequence). CDR3 nucleotides: TGCAGTGCTAGAGATGGTCGGCGGGGGGGTGCGCAAGAGACCCAGTACTTC. Translating gives CSARDGRRGGAQETQYF.

This clonotype was detected a few times. For the CDR3, the DNA is TGTGCCAGCAGCGAGTTCGGACAGGGAGATACGCAGTATTTT. It yields the protein CASSEFGQGDTQYF. J is TRBJ2-3 and V is TRBV9; 8 bases are a match to TRBD1. This CDR3 contains 14 residues. Per germline, CDR1 SGDLS and CDR2 YYNGEE. Germline trimming cut 3 bases from V and 5 bases from J; bases unmatched to any gene: 5.